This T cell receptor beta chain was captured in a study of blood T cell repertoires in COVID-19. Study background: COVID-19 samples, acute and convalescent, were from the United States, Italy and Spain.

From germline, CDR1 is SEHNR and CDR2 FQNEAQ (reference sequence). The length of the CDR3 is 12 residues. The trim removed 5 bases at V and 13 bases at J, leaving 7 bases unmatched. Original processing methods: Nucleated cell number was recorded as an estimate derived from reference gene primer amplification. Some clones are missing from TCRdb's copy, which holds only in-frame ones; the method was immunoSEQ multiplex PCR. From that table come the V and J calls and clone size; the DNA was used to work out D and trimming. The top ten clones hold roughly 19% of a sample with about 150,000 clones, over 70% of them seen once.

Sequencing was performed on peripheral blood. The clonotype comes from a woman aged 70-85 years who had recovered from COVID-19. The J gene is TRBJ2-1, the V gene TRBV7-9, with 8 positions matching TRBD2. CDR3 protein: CASSPGGEAQFF. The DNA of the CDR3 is TGTGCCAGCAGCCCGGGGGGGGAGGCCCAGTTCTTC.